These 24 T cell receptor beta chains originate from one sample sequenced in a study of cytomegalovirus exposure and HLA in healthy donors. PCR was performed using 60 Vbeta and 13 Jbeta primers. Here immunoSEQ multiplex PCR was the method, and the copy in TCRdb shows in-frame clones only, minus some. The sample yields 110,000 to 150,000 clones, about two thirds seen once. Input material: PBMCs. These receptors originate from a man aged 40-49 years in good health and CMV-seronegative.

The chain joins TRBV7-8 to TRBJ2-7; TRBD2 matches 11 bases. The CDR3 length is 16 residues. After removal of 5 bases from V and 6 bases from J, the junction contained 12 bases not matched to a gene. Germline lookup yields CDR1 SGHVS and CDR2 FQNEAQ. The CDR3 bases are TGTGCCAGCAGCCCCTACACTAGCGGGAGAATTGGCGAGCAGTACTTC. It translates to CASSPYTSGRIGEQYF. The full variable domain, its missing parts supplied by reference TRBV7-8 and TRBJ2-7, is GAGVSQSPRYKVAKRGQDVALRCDPISGHVSLFWYQQALGQGPEFLTYFQNEAQLDKSGLPSDRFFAERPEGSVSTLKIQRTQQEDSAVYLCASSPYTSGRIGEQYFGPGTRLTVT.

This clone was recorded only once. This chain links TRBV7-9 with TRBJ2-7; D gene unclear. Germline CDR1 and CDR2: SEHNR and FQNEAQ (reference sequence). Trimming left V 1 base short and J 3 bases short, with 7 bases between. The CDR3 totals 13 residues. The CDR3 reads CASSLGLGYEQYF. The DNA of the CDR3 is TGTGCCAGCAGCTTAGGACTGGGCTACGAGCAGTACTTC. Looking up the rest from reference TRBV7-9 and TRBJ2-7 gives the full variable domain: DTGVSQNPRHKITKRGQNVTFRCDPISEHNRLYWYRQTLGQGPEFLTYFQNEAQLEKSRLLSDRFSAERPKGSFSTLEIQRTEQGDSAMYLCASSLGLGYEQYFGPGTRLTVT.

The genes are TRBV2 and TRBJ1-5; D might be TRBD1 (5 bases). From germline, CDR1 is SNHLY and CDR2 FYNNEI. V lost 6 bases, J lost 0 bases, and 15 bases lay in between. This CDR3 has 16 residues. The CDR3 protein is CASRKGRMSSNQPQHF. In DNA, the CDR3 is TGTGCCAGCAGAAAGGGGCGGATGAGTAGCAATCAGCCCCAGCATTTT. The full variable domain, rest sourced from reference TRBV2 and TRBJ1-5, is EPEVTQTPSHQVTQMGQEVILRCVPISNHLYFYWYRQILGQKVEFLVSFYNNEISEKSEIFDDQFSVERPDGSNFTLKIRSTKLEDSAMYFCASRKGRMSSNQPQHFGDGTRLSIL.

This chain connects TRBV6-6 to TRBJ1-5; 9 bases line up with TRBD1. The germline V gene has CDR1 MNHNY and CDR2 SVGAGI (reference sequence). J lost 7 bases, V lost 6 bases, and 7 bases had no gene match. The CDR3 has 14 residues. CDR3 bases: TGTGCCAGCAGCTATCGGGACAGGGACCAGCCCCAGCATTTT. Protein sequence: CASSYRDRDQPQHF.

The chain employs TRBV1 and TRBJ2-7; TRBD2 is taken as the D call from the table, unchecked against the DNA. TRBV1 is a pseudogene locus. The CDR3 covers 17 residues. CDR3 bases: TGCACCAGCAGCCAAGCGAGGCTACTCGAGACCCTATCCGAGCAGTACTTC. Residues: CTSSQARLLETLSEQYF.

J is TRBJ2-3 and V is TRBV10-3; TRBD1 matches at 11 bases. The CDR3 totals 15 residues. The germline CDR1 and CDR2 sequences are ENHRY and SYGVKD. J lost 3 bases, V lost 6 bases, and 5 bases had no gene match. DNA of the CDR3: TGTGCCATCAGCTCGGGACAGGGGGGAACAGATACGCAGTATTTT. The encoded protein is CAISSGQGGTDTQYF.

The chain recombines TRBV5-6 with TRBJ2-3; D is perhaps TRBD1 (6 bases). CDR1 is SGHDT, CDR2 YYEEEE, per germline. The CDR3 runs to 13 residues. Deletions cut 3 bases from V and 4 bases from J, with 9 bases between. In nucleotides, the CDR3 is TGTGCCAGCAGCTCACAGGGTCCAGATACGCAGTATTTT. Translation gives CASSSQGPDTQYF.

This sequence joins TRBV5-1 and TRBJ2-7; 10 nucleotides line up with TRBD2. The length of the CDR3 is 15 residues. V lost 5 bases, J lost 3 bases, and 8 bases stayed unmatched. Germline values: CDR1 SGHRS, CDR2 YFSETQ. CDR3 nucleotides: TGCGCCAGCAGTCCTCCCGGGACTAGCGTCTACGAGCAGTACTTC. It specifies CASSPPGTSVYEQYF.

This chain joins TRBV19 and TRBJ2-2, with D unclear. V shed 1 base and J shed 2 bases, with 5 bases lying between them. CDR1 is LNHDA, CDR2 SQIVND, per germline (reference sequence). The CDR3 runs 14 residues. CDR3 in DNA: TGTGCCAGTAGTATAGCCTTAAACACCGGGGAGCTGTTTTTT. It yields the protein CASSIALNTGELFF.

Written as DNA, the CDR3 is TGTGCCAGCAGCGGTGGGAGGGCCGGCTCCTACGAGCAGTACTTC. Protein: CASSGGRAGSYEQYF. This chain connects TRBV7-6 to TRBJ2-7; 7 nucleotides match TRBD2. With 5 bases clipped from V and 0 bases from J, the junction kept 7 bases outside the gene matches. Looked up from germline, CDR1 is SGHVS and CDR2 is FNYEAQ. The CDR3 is 15 amino acids.

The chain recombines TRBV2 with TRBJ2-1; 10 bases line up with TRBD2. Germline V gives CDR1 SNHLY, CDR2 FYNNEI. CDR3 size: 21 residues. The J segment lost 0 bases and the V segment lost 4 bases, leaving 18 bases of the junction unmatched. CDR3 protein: CASSALSSRAGGPSSYNEQFF. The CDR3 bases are TGTGCCAGCAGTGCTCTCTCCTCTCGAGCGGGAGGGCCTAGCTCCTACAATGAGCAGTTCTTC.

CDR3: CASSRGLAGSTDTQYF. The CDR3, as DNA: TGTGCCAGCAGCCGCGGACTAGCGGGAAGCACAGATACGCAGTATTTT. The chain is built from TRBV7-9 and TRBJ2-3; 12 bases line up with TRBD2. After removal of 5 bases from V and 0 bases from J, the junction contained 3 bases not matched to a gene. Germline V lookup: CDR1 SEHNR, CDR2 FQNEAQ (reference sequence). The CDR3 runs to 16 residues.

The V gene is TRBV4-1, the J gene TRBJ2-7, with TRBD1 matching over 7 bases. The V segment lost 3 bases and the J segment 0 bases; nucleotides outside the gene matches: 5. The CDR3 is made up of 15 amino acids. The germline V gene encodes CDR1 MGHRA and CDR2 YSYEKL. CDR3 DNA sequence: TGCGCCAGCAGCCACTGGGACAGTAGCTCCTACGAGCAGTACTTC. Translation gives CASSHWDSSSYEQYF.

The CDR3 sequence: CASSFGGSSYNEQFF. CDR3 coding DNA: TGTGCCAGCAGCTTCGGGGGAAGCTCCTACAATGAGCAGTTCTTC. The genes are TRBV5-6 and TRBJ2-1, with a weak D call TRBD2 (6 bases). The V gene lost 2 bases and the J gene lost 0 bases, with 9 bases spanning the gap. Germline lookup yields CDR1 SGHDT and CDR2 YYEEEE. The CDR3 contains 15 residues. The full variable domain, rest sourced from reference TRBV5-6 and TRBJ2-1, is DAGVTQSPTHLIKTRGQQVTLRCSPKSGHDTVSWYQQALGQGPQFIFQYYEEEERQRGNFPDRFSGHQFPNYSSELNVNALLLGDSALYLCASSFGGSSYNEQFFGPGTRLTVL.

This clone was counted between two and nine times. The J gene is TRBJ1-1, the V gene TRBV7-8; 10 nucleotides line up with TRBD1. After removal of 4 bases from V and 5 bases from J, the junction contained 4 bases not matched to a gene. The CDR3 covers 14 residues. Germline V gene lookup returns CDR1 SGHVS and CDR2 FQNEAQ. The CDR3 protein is CASSSDRGITEAFF. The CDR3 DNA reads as TGTGCCAGCAGCTCGGACAGGGGGATTACTGAAGCTTTCTTT.

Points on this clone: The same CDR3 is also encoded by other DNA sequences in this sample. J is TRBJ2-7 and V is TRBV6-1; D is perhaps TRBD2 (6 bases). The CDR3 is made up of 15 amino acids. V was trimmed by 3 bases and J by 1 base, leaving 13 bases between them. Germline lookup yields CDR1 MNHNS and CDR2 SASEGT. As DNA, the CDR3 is TGTGCCAGCAGTGAGGGGGGTACGGGGTCCTACGAGCAGTACTTC. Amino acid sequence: CASSEGGTGSYEQYF.

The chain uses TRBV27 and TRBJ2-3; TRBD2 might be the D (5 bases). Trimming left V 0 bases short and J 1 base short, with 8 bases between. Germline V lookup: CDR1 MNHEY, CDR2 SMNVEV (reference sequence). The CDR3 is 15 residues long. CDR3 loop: CASSLSFSGTDTQYF. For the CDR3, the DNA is TGTGCCAGCAGTTTATCGTTTAGCGGCACAGATACGCAGTATTTT.

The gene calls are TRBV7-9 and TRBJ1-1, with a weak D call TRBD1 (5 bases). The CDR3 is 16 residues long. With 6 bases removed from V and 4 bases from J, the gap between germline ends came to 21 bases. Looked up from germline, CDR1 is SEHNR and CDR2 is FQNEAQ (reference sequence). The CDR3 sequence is CASRGKWGGVSTEAFF. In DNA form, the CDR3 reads TGTGCCAGCAGGGGGAAATGGGGCGGGGTTAGCACTGAAGCTTTCTTT.

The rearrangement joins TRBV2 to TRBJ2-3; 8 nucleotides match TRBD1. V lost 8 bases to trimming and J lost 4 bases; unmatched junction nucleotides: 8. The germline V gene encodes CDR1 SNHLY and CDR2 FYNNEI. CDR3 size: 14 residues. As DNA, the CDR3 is TGTGCCAGCCGGTCTACGACAGGGGCAGATACGCAGTATTTT. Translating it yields CASRSTTGADTQYF. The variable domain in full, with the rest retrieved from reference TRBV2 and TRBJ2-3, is EPEVTQTPSHQVTQMGQEVILRCVPISNHLYFYWYRQILGQKVEFLVSFYNNEISEKSEIFDDQFSVERPDGSNFTLKIRSTKLEDSAMYFCASRSTTGADTQYFGPGTRLTVL.

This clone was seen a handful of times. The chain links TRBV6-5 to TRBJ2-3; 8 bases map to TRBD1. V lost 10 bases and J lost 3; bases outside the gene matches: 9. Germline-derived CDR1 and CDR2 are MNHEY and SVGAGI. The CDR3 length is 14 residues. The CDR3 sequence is CATRRTGMTDTQYF. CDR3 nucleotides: TGTGCCACCCGTCGGACAGGGATGACAGATACGCAGTATTTT.

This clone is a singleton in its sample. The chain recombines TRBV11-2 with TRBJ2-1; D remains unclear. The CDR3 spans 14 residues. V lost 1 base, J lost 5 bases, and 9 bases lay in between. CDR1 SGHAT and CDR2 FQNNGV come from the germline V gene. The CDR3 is CASSLAGRHNEQFF. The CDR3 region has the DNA TGTGCCAGCAGCTTAGCGGGTAGACACAATGAGCAGTTCTTC.

The CDR3 nucleotides read TGTGCCAGCAGCTTAGACCGGGGCTCCTACAATGAGCAGTTCTTC. As protein: CASSLDRGSYNEQFF. This chain connects TRBV7-8 to TRBJ2-1, with a tentative D call TRBD2 (5 bases). The CDR3 is 15 amino acids. Germline loops: CDR1 SGHVS, CDR2 FQNEAQ. Trimming stripped 1 base from V and 0 bases from J, with 7 bases between.

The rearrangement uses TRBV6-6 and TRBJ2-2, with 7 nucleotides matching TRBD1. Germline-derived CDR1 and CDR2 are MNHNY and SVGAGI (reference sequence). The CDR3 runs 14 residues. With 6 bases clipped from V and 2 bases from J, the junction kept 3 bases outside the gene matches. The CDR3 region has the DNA TGTGCCAGCAGCGGGACAGCCAACACCGGGGAGCTGTTTTTT. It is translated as CASSGTANTGELFF.

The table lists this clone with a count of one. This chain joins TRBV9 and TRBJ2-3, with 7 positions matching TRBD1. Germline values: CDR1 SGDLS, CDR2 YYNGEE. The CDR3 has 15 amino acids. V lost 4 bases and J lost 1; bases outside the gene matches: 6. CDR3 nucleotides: TGTGCCAGCAGCCTCAGGGGGAGCGGCACAGATACGCAGTATTTT. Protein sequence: CASSLRGSGTDTQYF.